The sequence of this T cell receptor beta chain was determined in a study of blood T cell repertoires in COVID-19. There are 15 residues in the CDR3. Germline V gene data show CDR1 as DFQATT and CDR2 as SNEGSKA (reference sequence). The ends were cut back, 3 bases at V and 5 bases at J, with 19 bases in the middle. Sequencing was performed with immunoSEQ multiplex PCR; in TCRdb, only in-frame clones are kept and a portion is missing. Here the sample spans around 50,000 clones, 82% being singletons. The sequence was obtained from a man older than 75 with COVID-19, enrolled during active disease. The V and J genes are TRBV20-1 and TRBJ1-2; D perhaps matches TRBD1 (5 bases). Sequencing was carried out using peripheral blood. The CDR3: CSASPGTGVGYGYTF. CDR3 bases: TGCAGTGCTAGTCCGGGAACGGGGGTGGGGTATGGCTACACCTTC.